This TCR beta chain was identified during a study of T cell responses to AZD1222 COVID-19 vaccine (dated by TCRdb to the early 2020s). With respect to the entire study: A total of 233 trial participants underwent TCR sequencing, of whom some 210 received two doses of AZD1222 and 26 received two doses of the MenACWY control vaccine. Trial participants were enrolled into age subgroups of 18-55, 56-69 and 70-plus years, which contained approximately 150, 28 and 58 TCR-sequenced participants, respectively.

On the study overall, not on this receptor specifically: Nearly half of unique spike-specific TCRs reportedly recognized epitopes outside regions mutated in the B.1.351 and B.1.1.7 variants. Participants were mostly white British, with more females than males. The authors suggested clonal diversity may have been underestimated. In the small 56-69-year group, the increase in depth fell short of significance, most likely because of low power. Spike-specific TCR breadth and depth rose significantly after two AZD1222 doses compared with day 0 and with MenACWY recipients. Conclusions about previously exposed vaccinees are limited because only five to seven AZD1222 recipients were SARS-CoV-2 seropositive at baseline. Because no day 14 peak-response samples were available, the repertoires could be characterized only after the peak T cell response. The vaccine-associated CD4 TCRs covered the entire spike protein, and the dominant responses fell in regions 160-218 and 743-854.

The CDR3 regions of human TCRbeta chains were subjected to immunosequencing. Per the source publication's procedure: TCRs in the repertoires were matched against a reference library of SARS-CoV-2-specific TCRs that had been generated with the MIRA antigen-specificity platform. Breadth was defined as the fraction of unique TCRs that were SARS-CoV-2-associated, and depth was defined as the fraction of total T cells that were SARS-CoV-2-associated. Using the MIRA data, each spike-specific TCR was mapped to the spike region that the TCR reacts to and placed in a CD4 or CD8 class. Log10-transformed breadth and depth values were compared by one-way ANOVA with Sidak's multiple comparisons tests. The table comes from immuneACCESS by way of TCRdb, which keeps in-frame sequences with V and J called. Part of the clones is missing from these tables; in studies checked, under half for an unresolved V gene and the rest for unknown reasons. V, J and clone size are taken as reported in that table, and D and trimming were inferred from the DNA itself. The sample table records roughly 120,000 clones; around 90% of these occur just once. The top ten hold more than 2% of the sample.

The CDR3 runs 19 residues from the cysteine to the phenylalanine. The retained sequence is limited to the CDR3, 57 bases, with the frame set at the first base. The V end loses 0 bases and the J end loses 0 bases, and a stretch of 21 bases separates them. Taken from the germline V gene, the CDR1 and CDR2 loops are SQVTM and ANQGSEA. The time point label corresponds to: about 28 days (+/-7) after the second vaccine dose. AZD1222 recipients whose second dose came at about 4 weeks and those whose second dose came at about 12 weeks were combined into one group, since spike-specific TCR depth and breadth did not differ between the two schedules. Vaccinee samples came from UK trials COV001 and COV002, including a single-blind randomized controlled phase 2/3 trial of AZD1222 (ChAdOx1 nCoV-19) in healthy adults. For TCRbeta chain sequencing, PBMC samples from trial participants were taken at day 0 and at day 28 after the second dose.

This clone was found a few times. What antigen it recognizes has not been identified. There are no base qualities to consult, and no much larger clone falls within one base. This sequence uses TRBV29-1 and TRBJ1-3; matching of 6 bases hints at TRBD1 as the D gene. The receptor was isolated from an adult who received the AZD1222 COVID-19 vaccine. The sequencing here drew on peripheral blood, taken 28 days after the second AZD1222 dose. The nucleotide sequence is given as TGCAGCGTTGAAGATACCCCATACAGGGAAACCTTCTCTGGAAACACCATATATTTT. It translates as CSVEDTPYRETFSGNTIYF.